This entry features one T cell receptor beta chain sequence. The antigen is unknown. This CDR3 has 17 amino acids. Germline lookup yields CDR1 MGHRA and CDR2 YSYEKL. Trimming left V 1 base short and J 3 bases short, with 16 bases between. Assay used: immunoSEQ multiplex PCR; TCRdb lists only in-frame clones, some missing. The sample contains roughly 95,000 clones, 85% of which appear only once. These data come from a study of cytomegalovirus exposure and HLA in healthy donors. Study context: The use of the same platform for the 90 to 150 validation repertoires and the approximately 730 first-cohort repertoires was reported by a later analysis.

Whole-study findings and limits: There were some public TCRs occurring in many donors, but most TCR sequences were rare.

The genes are TRBV4-1 and TRBJ2-1; D perhaps matches TRBD2 (6 bases). This receptor was taken from a man younger than 35 in good health and CMV-seropositive. The material sequenced was PBMCs. CDR3 sequence (DNA): TGCGCCAGCAGCCAAGGCTCTGGCGGGAAAATCTACAATGAGCAGTTCTTC. This sequence encodes CASSQGSGGKIYNEQFF.